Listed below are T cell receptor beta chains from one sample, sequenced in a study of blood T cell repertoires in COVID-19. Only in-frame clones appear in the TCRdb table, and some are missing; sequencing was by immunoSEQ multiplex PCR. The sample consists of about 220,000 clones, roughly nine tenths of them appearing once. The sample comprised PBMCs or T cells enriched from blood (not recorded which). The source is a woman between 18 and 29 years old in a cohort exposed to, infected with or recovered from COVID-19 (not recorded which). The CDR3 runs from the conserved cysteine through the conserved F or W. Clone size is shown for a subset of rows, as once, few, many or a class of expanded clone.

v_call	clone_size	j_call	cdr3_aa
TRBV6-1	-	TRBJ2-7	CASSEVTPSPYEQYF
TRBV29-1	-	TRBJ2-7	CSVHKTGGYEQYF
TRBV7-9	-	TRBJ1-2	CASSLAEEDGYTF
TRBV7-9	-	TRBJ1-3	CASSLAGLPRVNTIYF
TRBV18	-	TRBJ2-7	CASSPRDRSYEQYF
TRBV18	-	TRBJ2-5	CASSPQRQFQETQYF
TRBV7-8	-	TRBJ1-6	CASSLAGQGKSYNSPLHF
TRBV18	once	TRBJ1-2	CASSTGTGRLYGYTF
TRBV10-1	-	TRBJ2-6	CASSVKGNSGANVLTF
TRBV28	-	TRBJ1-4	CASTPGKDRGEKLFF
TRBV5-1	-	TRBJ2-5	CASSWDSQETQYF
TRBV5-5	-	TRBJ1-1	CASSLTAGNTEAFF
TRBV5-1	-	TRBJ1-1	CASSLLNGVNTEAFF
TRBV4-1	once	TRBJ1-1	CASSPLDRGTGAFF
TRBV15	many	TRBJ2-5	CATSRDRDGGGTQYF
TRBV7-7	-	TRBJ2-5	CASSLTGGQETQYF
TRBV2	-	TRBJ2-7	CASGPGSVGALF
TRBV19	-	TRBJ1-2	CASSIQGAGGYGYTF
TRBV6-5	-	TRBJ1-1	CASSFDRVNTEAFF
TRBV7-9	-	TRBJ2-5	CASSPPLAISGGTQYF